The 23 T cell receptor beta chains given below trace back to one sample, sequenced in a study of blood T cells in healthy people across ages. It was with a sample-barcoded 5' primer and a J-beta primer mix that a second PCR of about 7 to 12 cycles was run. One entry per CDR3 protein results from TCRdb running MiXCR on the 5' RACE reads. This table holds hundreds of thousands of distinct CDR3 sequences, 45% to 65% found once. Material for sequencing was blood. The receptors stem from a man in his 60s in good health.

The V call is TRBV2, the J call TRBJ2-1; 8 bases line up with TRBD2. This CDR3 has 16 residues. The germline V gene has CDR1 SNHLY and CDR2 FYNNEI. Losses at the gene ends were 4 bases for V and 2 bases for J; bases not matched to a gene: 7. The DNA of the CDR3 is TGTGCCAGCAGTGGATTTAGCGGGAAAACCTACAATGAGCAGTTCTTC. Residues: CASSGFSGKTYNEQFF.

V is TRBV12-3 or TRBV12-4 and J is TRBJ2-1, with D hard to call. Trimming left V 6 bases short and J 11 bases short, with 11 bases between. This CDR3 spans 11 amino acids. DNA for the CDR3: TGTGCCAGCAGCTTCTGGACCCAGCAGTTCTTC. This codes for CASSFWTQQFF.

This clonotype has a count of ten or more. The chain carries TRBV2 and TRBJ2-3; 13 nucleotides match TRBD2. The CDR3 length is 13 residues. The V segment lost 7 bases and the J segment 7 bases; nucleotides outside the gene matches: 2. Germline V lookup: CDR1 SNHLY, CDR2 FYNNEI. Here the CDR3 reads CASKLAGGYTQYF. In DNA, the CDR3 is TGTGCCAGCAAACTAGCGGGGGGGTATACGCAGTATTTT.

This clonotype was counted only a few times. The chain combines TRBV5-5 with TRBJ2-7; D gene unclear. This CDR3 has 15 amino acids. CDR1 is SGHKS and CDR2 is YYEKEE in the germline V gene (reference sequence). Trimming pared 0 bases from V and 3 bases from J, leaving 13 bases between. The CDR3 coding sequence is TGTGCCAGCAGCTTGGACCCAGGCCTTCACTACGAGCAGTACTTC. Translation: CASSLDPGLHYEQYF.

There are many counts of this clonotype. The chain employs TRBV4-1 and TRBJ2-2; TRBD2 aligns across 9 bases. Germline CDR1 reads MGHRA; CDR2 reads YSYEKL. V lost 1 base and J lost 0; bases outside the gene matches: 0. There are 16 residues in the CDR3. The CDR3 spells CASSQASGANTGELFF. DNA for the CDR3: TGCGCCAGCAGCCAAGCTAGCGGGGCGAACACCGGGGAGCTGTTTTTT.

This clonotype was picked up a small number of times. V is TRBV5-1 and J is TRBJ2-4, with 11 bases fitting TRBD2. The J call may be incorrect, as the DNA end agrees better with TRBJ2-7. This CDR3 is 15 amino acids long. CDR1 and CDR2 (germline): SGHRS, YFSETQ. In DNA form, the CDR3 reads TGCGCCAGCAGCCAATTTTCTAGCGGGGGGTACGAGCAGTACTTC. This gives the protein CASSQFSSGGYEQYF.

A word on this clonotype: One end of the junction is discordant with germline, which a read error may explain. V usage is TRBV20-1 and J usage is TRBJ1-6, with D maybe TRBD1 (6 bases). Germline V lookup: CDR1 DFQATT, CDR2 SNEGSKA (reference sequence). The CDR3 runs to 14 residues. The CDR3 is CSARNPGADSPPHF. As DNA, the CDR3 is TGCAGTGCCCGCAACCCGGGGGCCGACTCACCCCCCCACTTT.

This rearrangement joins TRBV4-2 to TRBJ2-7; perhaps TRBD1 as D (5 bases). The CDR3 runs 15 residues. The germline CDR1 and CDR2 sequences are LGHNA and YNFKEQ. The V gene lost 1 base and the J gene lost 3 bases, with 13 bases spanning the gap. The CDR3 DNA is TGTGCCAGCAGCCAAGGGGCAGGGTTTATCTACGAGCAGTACTTC. It is translated as CASSQGAGFIYEQYF.

V gene TRBV5-1 combines with J gene TRBJ2-1; possible D gene TRBD2, 5 bases. Per germline, CDR1 SGHRS and CDR2 YFSETQ. Between the trimmed V and J ends, which lost 4 bases and 5 bases, there was a span of 19 bases. This CDR3 spans 16 amino acids. The CDR3: CASSKEGGVPNNEQFF. CDR3 nucleotide sequence: TGCGCCAGCAGCAAAGAGGGTGGGGTCCCCAACAATGAGCAGTTCTTC.

Points on this clonotype: No DNA is shown, since the ends of the CDR3 on it are uncertain; the CDR3 is the one TCRdb lists. The J gene is TRBJ2-1, the V gene TRBV29-1; TRBD2, the D gene given by the table, was not confirmed from the DNA. The CDR3 extends over 12 residues, inclusive of both ends. Germline lookup yields CDR1 SQVTM and CDR2 ANQGSEA. The CDR3 region is CSVVASGARLFF.

This sequence joins TRBV18 and TRBJ2-5; D gene unclear. V was clipped by 6 bases and J by 5 bases, with 13 bases between them. This CDR3 comprises 13 residues. Germline CDR1 and CDR2: KGHSH and LQKENI. CDR3 region: CASSGGGMETQYF. The DNA of the CDR3 is TGTGCCAGCTCTGGCGGCGGTATGGAGACCCAGTACTTC.

J is TRBJ1-4 and V is TRBV6-1; D not resolved. The CDR3 has 13 residues. V lost 4 bases, J lost 6 bases, and 9 bases lay in between. Germline V gene sequence: CDR1 MNHNS, CDR2 SASEGT. CDR3 bases: TGTGCCAGCAGTGCCAGCGGGGATGAAAAACTGTTTTTT. As protein: CASSASGDEKLFF.

This clonotype was counted only a few times. The V call is TRBV11-2, the J call TRBJ2-1, with 11 positions matching TRBD2. The ends lost 6 bases at V and 6 bases at J; junction bases unmatched: 10. CDR3 length: 16 residues. Looked up from germline, CDR1 is SGHAT and CDR2 is FQNNGV. In nucleotides, the CDR3 is TGTGCCAGCAGTTCACTAACCGGGACTAGCGGCAATGAGCAGTTCTTC. Protein product: CASSSLTGTSGNEQFF.

This clonotype appeared once. The gene calls are TRBV5-1 and TRBJ2-1; D may be TRBD2 (5 bases). V lost 0 bases to trimming and J lost 8 bases, with 18 bases between them. CDR1 and CDR2 from the germline V gene are SGHRS and YFSETQ. The CDR3 extends over 16 amino acids. The CDR3 region is CASSLGWLAGVDEQFF. CDR3 nucleotide sequence: TGCGCCAGCAGCTTGGGTTGGCTAGCCGGGGTGGATGAGCAGTTCTTC. Based on the CDR3 plus reference TRBV5-1 and TRBJ2-1, the full variable domain is KAGVTQTPRYLIKTRGQQVTLSCSPISGHRSVSWYQQTPGQGLQFLFEYFSETQRNKGNFPGRFSGRQFSNSRSEMNVSTLELGDSALYLCASSLGWLAGVDEQFFGPGTRLTVL.

Only a few counts were recorded for this clonotype. The gene calls are TRBV5-1 and TRBJ1-2, with D perhaps TRBD1 (6 bases). The CDR3 loop spans 13 amino acids. Germline V gene sequence: CDR1 SGHRS, CDR2 YFSETQ. The V gene lost 10 bases and the J gene lost 4 bases, with 17 bases spanning the gap. The CDR3 nucleotides are TGCGCCTCCTCGGGGGCCGATGGCTATGGCTACACCTTC. It is translated as CASSGADGYGYTF. The entire variable domain, with the rest obtained from reference TRBV5-1 and TRBJ1-2, is as follows: KAGVTQTPRYLIKTRGQQVTLSCSPISGHRSVSWYQQTPGQGLQFLFEYFSETQRNKGNFPGRFSGRQFSNSRSEMNVSTLELGDSALYLCASSGADGYGYTFGSGTRLTVV.

The rearrangement uses TRBV29-1 and TRBJ1-5; D unclear. V lost 4 bases, J lost 0 bases, and 7 bases lay in between. Germline CDR1 SQVTM, CDR2 ANQGSEA. CDR3 length: 13 amino acids. The CDR3 here is CSVGGGSNQPQHF. The CDR3 region has the DNA TGCAGCGTTGGAGGCGGTAGCAATCAGCCCCAGCATTTT.

The gene calls are TRBV5-5 and TRBJ1-5; possibly TRBD1 for D (5 bases). CDR1 SGHKS and CDR2 YYEKEE come from the germline V gene (reference sequence). The V end lost 2 bases, the J end lost 9 bases, and 15 bases lay between the germline ends. The CDR3 has 14 amino acids. The CDR3 bases are TGTGCCAGCAGCTTCGGGGACCCCCCAGGGCCCCAGCATTTT. This translates into CASSFGDPPGPQHF.

The V and J genes are TRBV7-8 and TRBJ2-1; D gene unclear. Between the trimmed V and J ends, which lost 5 bases and 6 bases, there was a span of 11 bases. Germline CDR1 reads SGHVS; CDR2 reads FQNEAQ. The CDR3 extends over 13 amino acids. The CDR3 nucleotides are TGTGCCAGCAGCCCCCCCGGTCCCAATGAGCAGTTCTTC. Translating it yields CASSPPGPNEQFF.

The chain couples TRBV7-9 to TRBJ2-5, with 8 positions matching TRBD1. The CDR3 spans 15 residues. V gave up 5 bases and J gave up 2 bases; unmatched junction bases: 7. Germline-derived CDR1 and CDR2 are SEHNR and FQNEAQ (reference sequence). The CDR3 sequence: CASSDRDRSQETQYF. As DNA, the CDR3 is TGTGCCAGCAGCGACCGGGACAGGAGTCAAGAGACCCAGTACTTC.

The V and J genes are TRBV20-1 and TRBJ2-7; TRBD2 might be the D (6 bases). V lost 2 bases and J 1 base, leaving 12 bases between the germline ends. The CDR3 has 14 amino acids. Germline-derived CDR1 and CDR2 are DFQATT and SNEGSKA (reference sequence). DNA of the CDR3: TGCAGTGCTAGACCGGGACTCCTGTCCTACGAGCAGTACTTC. Translation gives CSARPGLLSYEQYF.

This clonotype was seen ten or more times. One end of the junction fails to match germline, which may point to a read error. The chain couples TRBV5-1 to TRBJ2-7; 9 bases match TRBD1. CDR3 length: 13 residues. Germline assignment: CDR1 SGHRS and CDR2 YFSETQ. The CDR3 loop is CASSPGQGNEQYF. CDR3 in DNA: TGTGCCAGCTCGCCCGGACAGGGGAACGAGCAGTACTTC.

In this sample, this clonotype turned up a few times. The chain uses TRBV5-1 and TRBJ2-7; a weak D match, TRBD2 (5 bases). The germline V gene encodes CDR1 SGHRS and CDR2 YFSETQ. V was shortened by 4 bases and J by 2 bases, with 13 bases between the two germline ends. This CDR3 region has 14 residues. CDR3 nucleotide sequence: TGCGCCAGCAGCCCCACGGGATCCACCTACGAGCAGTACTTC. Amino acids: CASSPTGSTYEQYF. The variable domain in full, completed from reference TRBV5-1 and TRBJ2-7, reads KAGVTQTPRYLIKTRGQQVTLSCSPISGHRSVSWYQQTPGQGLQFLFEYFSETQRNKGNFPGRFSGRQFSNSRSEMNVSTLELGDSALYLCASSPTGSTYEQYFGPGTRLTVT.

The V gene is TRBV7-9, the J gene TRBJ2-3; D might be TRBD1 or TRBD2, each matching 6 bases. The V gene's germline CDR1 is SEHNR and CDR2 FQNEAQ (reference sequence). The CDR3 covers 16 residues. Between the trimmed V and J ends, which lost 1 base and 11 bases, there was a span of 22 bases. The CDR3 DNA reads TGTGCCAGCAGCTTAGAGTTTGGAGGTGGCAGGGGAGGGCAGTATTTT. This encodes CASSLEFGGGRGGQYF. The variable domain in full, completed from reference TRBV7-9 and TRBJ2-3, reads DTGVSQNPRHKITKRGQNVTFRCDPISEHNRLYWYRQTLGQGPEFLTYFQNEAQLEKSRLLSDRFSAERPKGSFSTLEIQRTEQGDSAMYLCASSLEFGGGRGGQYFGPGTRLTVL.